This T cell receptor (beta chain) was sequenced in a study of neurological immune-mediated disorders. CDR3 length: 15 amino acids. V lost 3 bases and J 1 base, leaving 12 bases between the germline ends. The germline gives CDR1 MGHRA, CDR2 YSYEKL. The unsorted libraries originated from 2 million PBMCs kept at -80 C. 5'RACE with 10-nucleotide random UMIs produced the cDNA. TCRdb recomputed calls from the 5' RACE reads with MiXCR, one row per CDR3 protein. The repertoire holds around 61,000 distinct CDR3 sequences, with roughly 5% as singletons. Whole-study results and caveats: Patients with HTLV-1-associated myelopathy showed the most TCR clonal expansion. Those with multiple sclerosis showed the least, falling below healthy controls. There was no clinical or MRI feature that showed an association with the multiple sclerosis repertoire cluster.

The table lists this clonotype with many counts. The antigen remains unidentified. The receptor's source is a human donor with multiple sclerosis. The donor label of this sample is uncertain. The sequenced material came from PBMCs. The rearrangement uses TRBV4-1 and TRBJ1-2, with D uncertain. For the CDR3, the DNA is TGCGCCAGCAGCCAGGCAGGAGAGGGTAACTATGGCTACACCTTC. Protein: CASSQAGEGNYGYTF.